Below are 4 T cell receptor beta chains sequenced from a single sample in a study of T cell changes during pregnancy in multiple sclerosis. Only in-frame clones appear in the TCRdb table, and some are missing; sequencing was by immunoSEQ multiplex PCR. Of around 57,000 clones in the sample, about nine tenths were seen once. The material was peripheral blood, obtained after pregnancy. These receptors were collected from a female donor in good health, enrolled as a control in a pregnancy study.

The chain is built from TRBV2 and TRBJ1-3; 8 bases are shared with TRBD1. V shed 8 bases, J shed 4 bases, and the junction held 1 base outside the gene matches. The CDR3 is 12 residues long. The germline gives CDR1 SNHLY, CDR2 FYNNEI. The CDR3 sequence is CASRDRGNTIYF. The CDR3 nucleotides are TGTGCCAGCCGGGACAGGGGAAACACCATATATTTT.

As to this clone: A read error may produce the germline difference seen at one junction end. This chain joins TRBV29-1 and TRBJ1-5, with D uncertain. The CDR3 covers 12 residues. Germline CDR1 reads SQVTM; CDR2 reads ANQGSEA. The CDR3 here is CSVGASNQLQHF. The DNA for the CDR3 is TGCAGCGTTGGGGCAAGCAATCAGCTCCAGCATTTT.

The table lists this clone with a few counts. The CDR3 is CASSYIPGSTNEKLFF. The DNA for the CDR3 is TGTGCCAGCAGTTACATTCCAGGATCAACTAATGAAAAACTGTTTTTT. The chain is built from TRBV6-5 and TRBJ1-4; unclear D gene. The CDR3 spans 16 residues. V shed 2 bases and J shed 0 bases, with 10 bases lying between them. Germline V gene sequence: CDR1 MNHEY, CDR2 SVGAGI.

This chain connects TRBV25-1 to TRBJ1-1, with D tentatively TRBD1 (6 bases). V was trimmed by 6 bases and J by 4 bases, leaving 12 bases between them. The CDR3 has 13 amino acids. Germline CDR1 and CDR2: MGHDK and SYGVNS. CDR3 loop: CASRAGQTTEAFF. CDR3 DNA: TGTGCCAGCAGGGCAGGACAGACCACTGAAGCTTTCTTT.